Below, one TCR beta chain is given with its context. This clonotype was seen at least ten times. Its antigen is unknown. No base qualities exist here, and no much larger clone lies one base off it. This sample stems from a study of Graves' ophthalmopathy and Graves' hyperthyroidism (dated by TCRdb to about 2018). At the level of the whole study: Peripheral blood was collected before any treatment was given, at the time of initial diagnosis. An independent validation cohort comprised 18 to 20 hyperthyroidism patients and some 16 patients who later progressed from hyperthyroidism to ophthalmopathy. Following sample collection, hyperthyroidism patients were given methimazole at a starting dose of 30 mg daily, and ophthalmopathy patients were given high-dose intravenous methylprednisolone. The study used TCR beta repertoire signatures to distinguish Graves' ophthalmopathy from Graves' hyperthyroidism and to predict progression to ophthalmopathy. In total, some 140 blood samples were TCR-sequenced: around 42 ophthalmopathy, over 70 hyperthyroidism and about 17 hyperthyroidism-to-ophthalmopathy patients. To explore V-J signatures that separate ophthalmopathy from hyperthyroidism, a discovery set of 100 patients was enrolled, consisting of 40 to 45 with ophthalmopathy and about 60 with stable hyperthyroidism. T-cell repertoires of thyroid tissue and blood were compared in 5 or 6 hyperthyroidism patients.

Patients with ophthalmopathy had moderately to severely active disease, with a Clinical Activity Score of 3 or more, a NOSPECS grade of 4 or more, and a disease duration of less than 3 months. Patients were excluded if they had other autoimmune diseases, uncontrolled infections, pregnancy or lactation. Clinical symptoms, serum thyroxine, TRAb, thyroid ultrasound and orbital computed tomography formed the basis of the diagnosis. Ficoll-Paque density gradient centrifugation was used to isolate PBMCs from under 11 ml of fresh peripheral blood. Total RNA was extracted using Trizol reagent, and RNA quality was checked on an Agilent 2100 Bioanalyzer. Broad study findings and their caveats: The 13-signature model separated ophthalmopathy from stable hyperthyroidism with approximately 90% sensitivity and 81.08% specificity in cross-validation, and 80%/75% in the test set. Among expanded thyroid clonotypes with frequency above 0.001, most also showed up in blood, which suggests that blood repertoires may reflect the thyroid immune response. In validation, the model predicted ophthalmopathy progression with roughly 68% sensitivity and roughly 72% specificity; eleven to twelve predicted patients were CT-confirmed with GO in a median of 6.5 months. No statistical method was used to set the sample size in advance, and the investigators knew which group each participant was assigned to.

For repertoire sequencing, TCR beta CDR3 regions were amplified from RNA transcripts. A first-round RT-PCR used HTBI primers with the Qiagen OneStep RT-PCR kit, followed by a second-round multiplex PCR, size selection and purification. Libraries were sequenced on an Illumina HiSeq2000 using paired-end 100 bp reads. Under the source paper's analysis protocol: SOAPnuke was used to process the reads, throwing out any read that had adapters, had uncalled bases, had a mean Phred below 15, or lacked an exact constant-primer or identifier match. COPE v1.2.5 was used to merge the high-quality paired reads. Each unique nucleotide sequence was treated as a clonotype, and MiTCR v1.1 was used to align the clonotypes to the IMGT TRB V, D and J references. The analysis was limited to V-J combinations with a frequency above 0.0001, which together covered more than 98% of repertoires. A TCR clonal expansion and chaos score per V-J combination was defined as the ratio of F50 clonal expansion to chaos observed in the TCRdist matrix. Welch's t-statistics and random forest were used to reduce features to about 13 V-J combinations, which were fed into a naive Bayes classifier. The similarity between thyroid and blood repertoires was quantified using the Morisita-Horn index. Clones were called with MiXCR by TCRdb after fastp trimmed the public reads at Q25, and only in-frame beta chains were retained. CDR3 protein duplicates are merged, each entry listing the most common genes and DNA. In this record, the V and J calls reflect TCRdb's handling and not the investigators' own analysis. In all, the sample holds tens of thousands of distinct CDR3 sequences, and over 45% of those were seen once. Of the sample, 23% is held by the ten largest clones.

The specimen was peripheral blood. This receptor was taken from an adult man with Graves' ophthalmopathy.

This receptor carries the CDR3 CASSYGGAGQETQYF. The DNA reads TGTGCCAGCAGCTATGGGGGAGCGGGCCAAGAGACCCAGTACTTC. The V and J segments used are TRBV7-3 and TRBJ2-5; matching of 6 bases hints at TRBD2 as the D gene. Deletion took 4 bases off V and 1 base off J, with a span of 13 bases between the germline ends. The CDR3 contains 15 residues, cysteine and phenylalanine counted. Just the 45-base CDR3 DNA is kept, in frame starting at base 1. CDR1 and CDR2 were assigned from the germline V gene as SGHTA and FQGTGA.